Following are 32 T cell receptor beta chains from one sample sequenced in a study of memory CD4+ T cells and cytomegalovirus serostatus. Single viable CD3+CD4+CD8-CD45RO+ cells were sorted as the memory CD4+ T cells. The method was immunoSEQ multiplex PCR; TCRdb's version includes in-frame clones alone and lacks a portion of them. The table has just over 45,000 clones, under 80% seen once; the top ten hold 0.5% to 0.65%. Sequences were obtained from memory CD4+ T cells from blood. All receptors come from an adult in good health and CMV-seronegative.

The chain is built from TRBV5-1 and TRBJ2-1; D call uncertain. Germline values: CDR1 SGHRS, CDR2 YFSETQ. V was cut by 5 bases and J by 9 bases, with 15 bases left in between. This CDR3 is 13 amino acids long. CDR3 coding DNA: TGCGCCAGCAGACCGGCTCCCCGGAGTGAGCAGTTCTTC. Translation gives CASRPAPRSEQFF.

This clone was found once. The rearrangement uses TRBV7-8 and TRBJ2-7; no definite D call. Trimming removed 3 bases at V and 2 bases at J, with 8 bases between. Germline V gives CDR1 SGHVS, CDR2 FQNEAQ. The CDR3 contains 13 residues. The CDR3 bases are TGTGCCAGCAGCTTCGACGTAGCCTACGAGCAGTACTTC. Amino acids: CASSFDVAYEQYF.

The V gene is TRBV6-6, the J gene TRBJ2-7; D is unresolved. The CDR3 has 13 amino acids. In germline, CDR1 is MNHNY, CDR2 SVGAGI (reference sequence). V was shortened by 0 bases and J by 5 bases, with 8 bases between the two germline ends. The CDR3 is CASSYSMGDEQYF. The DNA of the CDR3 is TGTGCCAGCAGTTACTCGATGGGTGACGAGCAGTACTTC.

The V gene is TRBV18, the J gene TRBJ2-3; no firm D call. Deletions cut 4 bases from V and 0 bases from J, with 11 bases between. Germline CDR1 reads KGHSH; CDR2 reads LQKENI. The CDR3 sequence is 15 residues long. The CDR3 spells CASSLSTDSTDTQYF. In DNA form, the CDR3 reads TGTGCCAGCTCACTTTCGACGGATAGCACAGATACGCAGTATTTT.

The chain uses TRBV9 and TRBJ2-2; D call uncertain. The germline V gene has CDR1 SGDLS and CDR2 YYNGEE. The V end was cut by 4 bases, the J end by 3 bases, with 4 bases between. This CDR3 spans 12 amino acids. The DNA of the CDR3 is TGTGCCAGCAGCCTACACACCGGGGAGCTGTTTTTT. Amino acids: CASSLHTGELFF.

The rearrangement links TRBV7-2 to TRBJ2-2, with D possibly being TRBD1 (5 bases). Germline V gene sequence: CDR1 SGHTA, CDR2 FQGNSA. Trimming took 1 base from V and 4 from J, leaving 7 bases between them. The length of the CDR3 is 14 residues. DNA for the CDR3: TGTGCCAGCAGCTTAGGGGGCAGCACCGGGGAGCTGTTTTTT. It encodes CASSLGGSTGELFF.

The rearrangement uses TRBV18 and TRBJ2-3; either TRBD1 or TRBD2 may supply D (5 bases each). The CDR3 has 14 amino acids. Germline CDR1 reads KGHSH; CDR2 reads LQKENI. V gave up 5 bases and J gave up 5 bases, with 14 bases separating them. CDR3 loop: CASSTGTQGDTQYF. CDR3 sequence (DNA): TGTGCCAGCTCAACCGGGACCCAAGGAGATACGCAGTATTTT.

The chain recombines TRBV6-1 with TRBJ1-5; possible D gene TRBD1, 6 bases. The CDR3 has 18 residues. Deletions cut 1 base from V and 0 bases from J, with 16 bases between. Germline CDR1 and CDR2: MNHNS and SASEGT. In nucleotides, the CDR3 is TGTGCCAGCAGTGAAGTGAGTACAGGGCGTCATAGCAATCAGCCCCAGCATTTT. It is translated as CASSEVSTGRHSNQPQHF.

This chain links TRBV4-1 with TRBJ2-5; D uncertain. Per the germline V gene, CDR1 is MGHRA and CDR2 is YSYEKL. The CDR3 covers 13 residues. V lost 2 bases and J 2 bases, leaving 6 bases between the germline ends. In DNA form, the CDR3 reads TGCGCCAGCAGCCAACCAGATCAAGAGACCCAGTACTTC. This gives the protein CASSQPDQETQYF.

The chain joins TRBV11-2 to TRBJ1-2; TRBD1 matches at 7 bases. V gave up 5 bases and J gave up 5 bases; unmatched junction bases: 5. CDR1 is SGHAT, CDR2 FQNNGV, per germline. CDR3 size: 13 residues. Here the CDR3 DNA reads TGTGCCAGCAGCGGAAGACAGGGATATGGCTACACCTTC. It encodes CASSGRQGYGYTF.

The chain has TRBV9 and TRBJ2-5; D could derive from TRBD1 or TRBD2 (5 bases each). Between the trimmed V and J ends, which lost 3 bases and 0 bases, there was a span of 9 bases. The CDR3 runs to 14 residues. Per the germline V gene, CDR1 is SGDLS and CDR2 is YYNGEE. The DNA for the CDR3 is TGTGCCAGCAGCGCGGGACCGTACCAAGAGACCCAGTACTTC. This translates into CASSAGPYQETQYF. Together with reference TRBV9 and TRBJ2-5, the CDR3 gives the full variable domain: DSGVTQTPKHLITATGQRVTLRCSPRSGDLSVYWYQQSLDQGLQFLIQYYNGEERAKGNILERFSAQQFPDLHSELNLSSLELGDSALYFCASSAGPYQETQYFGPGTRLLVL.

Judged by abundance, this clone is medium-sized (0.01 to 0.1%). The CDR3 loop reads CAISAGEQGPNYGYTF. The CDR3 DNA sequence: TGTGCCATCAGTGCGGGGGAACAGGGCCCCAACTATGGCTACACCTTC. The chain carries TRBV10-3 and TRBJ1-2, with TRBD1 as a possible D gene (6 bases). This CDR3 is built from 16 residues. Germline V gives CDR1 ENHRY, CDR2 SYGVKD. V shed 4 bases and J shed 2 bases, with 17 bases lying between them.

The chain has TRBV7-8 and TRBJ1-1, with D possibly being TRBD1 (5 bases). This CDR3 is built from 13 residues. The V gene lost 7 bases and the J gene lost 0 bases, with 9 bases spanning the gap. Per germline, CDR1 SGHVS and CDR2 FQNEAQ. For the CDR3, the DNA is TGTGCCAGCATCAAGGGGATGAACACTGAAGCTTTCTTT. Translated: CASIKGMNTEAFF. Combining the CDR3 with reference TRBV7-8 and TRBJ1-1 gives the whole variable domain GAGVSQSPRYKVAKRGQDVALRCDPISGHVSLFWYQQALGQGPEFLTYFQNEAQLDKSGLPSDRFFAERPEGSVSTLKIQRTQQEDSAVYLCASIKGMNTEAFFGQGTRLTVV.

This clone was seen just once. CDR3 protein: CASSPTSGGETQYF. The CDR3 DNA reads as TGCGCCAGCAGCCCGACTAGCGGGGGGGAGACCCAGTACTTC. V usage is TRBV5-1 and J usage is TRBJ2-5; 13 positions agree with TRBD2. CDR3 length equals 14 residues. Germline loops: CDR1 SGHRS, CDR2 YFSETQ. V was clipped by 4 bases and J by 5 bases; unmatched bases: 2.

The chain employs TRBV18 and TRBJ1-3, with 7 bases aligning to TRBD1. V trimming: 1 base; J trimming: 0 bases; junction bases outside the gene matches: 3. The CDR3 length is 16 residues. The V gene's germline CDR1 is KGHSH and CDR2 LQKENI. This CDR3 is CASSPQTGASGNTIYF. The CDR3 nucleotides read TGTGCCAGCTCACCACAAACAGGGGCCTCTGGAAACACCATATATTTT.

The DNA for the CDR3 is TGTGCCAGCAGCACATCATTACGGGAGACCCAGTACTTC. Encoded protein: CASSTSLRETQYF. V and J are TRBV9 and TRBJ2-5, with D hard to call. Germline values: CDR1 SGDLS, CDR2 YYNGEE. Trimming took off 4 bases at V and 5 bases at J, with 12 bases between the two ends. CDR3 length: 13 amino acids.

CDR3 region: CASSFRSSALSSYNEQFF. The CDR3 coding sequence is TGTGCCAGCAGCTTTCGTTCCAGTGCTCTTAGCTCCTACAATGAGCAGTTCTTC. J is TRBJ2-1 and V is TRBV11-2; no clear D gene. Germline loops: CDR1 SGHAT, CDR2 FQNNGV. The CDR3 length is 18 residues. The ends were cut back, 3 bases at V and 0 bases at J, with 18 bases in the middle.

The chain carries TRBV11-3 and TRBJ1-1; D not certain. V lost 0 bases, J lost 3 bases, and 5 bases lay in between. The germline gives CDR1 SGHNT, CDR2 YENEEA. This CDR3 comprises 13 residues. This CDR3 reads CASSLDLDTEAFF. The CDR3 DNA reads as TGTGCCAGCAGCTTAGATTTGGACACTGAAGCTTTCTTT.

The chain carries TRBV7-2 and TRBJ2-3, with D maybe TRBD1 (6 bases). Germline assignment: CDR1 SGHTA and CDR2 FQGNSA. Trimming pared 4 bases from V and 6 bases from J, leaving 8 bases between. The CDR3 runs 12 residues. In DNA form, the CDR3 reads TGTGCCAGCAGCTACAGGGCGGATACGCAGTATTTT. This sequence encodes CASSYRADTQYF. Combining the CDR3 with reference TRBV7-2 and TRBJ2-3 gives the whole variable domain GAGVSQSPSNKVTEKGKDVELRCDPISGHTALYWYRQSLGQGLEFLIYFQGNSAPDKSGLPSDRFSAERTGGSVSTLTIQRTQQEDSAVYLCASSYRADTQYFGPGTRLTVL.

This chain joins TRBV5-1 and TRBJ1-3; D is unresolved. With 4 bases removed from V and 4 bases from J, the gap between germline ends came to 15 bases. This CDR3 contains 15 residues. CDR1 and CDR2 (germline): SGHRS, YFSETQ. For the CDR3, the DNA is TGCGCCAGCAGCCCAGCCAGCGACGGGGGAAACACCATATATTTT. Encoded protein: CASSPASDGGNTIYF.

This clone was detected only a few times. CDR3 residues: CASSLLGQGVAGNTIYF. CDR3 sequence (DNA): TGTGCCAGCAGCTTACTCGGACAGGGTGTTGCAGGAAACACCATATATTTT. The V gene is TRBV7-8, the J gene TRBJ1-3; 8 nucleotides match TRBD1. Looked up from germline, CDR1 is SGHVS and CDR2 is FQNEAQ. The CDR3 has 17 amino acids. V was clipped by 2 bases and J by 4 bases; unmatched bases: 10. Based on the CDR3 plus reference TRBV7-8 and TRBJ1-3, the full variable domain is GAGVSQSPRYKVAKRGQDVALRCDPISGHVSLFWYQQALGQGPEFLTYFQNEAQLDKSGLPSDRFFAERPEGSVSTLKIQRTQQEDSAVYLCASSLLGQGVAGNTIYFGEGSWLTVV.

DNA for the CDR3: TGTGCCAGCCGTGGGCTAGCGGAAAACATTCAGTACTTC. Translation: CASRGLAENIQYF. The chain recombines TRBV19 with TRBJ2-4, with 7 bases matching TRBD2. J was trimmed by 5 bases and V by 9 bases; bases with no gene match: 7. This CDR3 has 13 residues. Germline V gene sequence: CDR1 LNHDA, CDR2 SQIVND (reference sequence).

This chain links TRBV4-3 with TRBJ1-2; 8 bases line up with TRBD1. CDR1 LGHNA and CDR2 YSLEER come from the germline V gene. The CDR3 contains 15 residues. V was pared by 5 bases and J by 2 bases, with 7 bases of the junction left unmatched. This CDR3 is CASSNGQGGNYGYTF. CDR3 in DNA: TGCGCCAGCAGCAATGGACAGGGTGGAAACTATGGCTACACCTTC.

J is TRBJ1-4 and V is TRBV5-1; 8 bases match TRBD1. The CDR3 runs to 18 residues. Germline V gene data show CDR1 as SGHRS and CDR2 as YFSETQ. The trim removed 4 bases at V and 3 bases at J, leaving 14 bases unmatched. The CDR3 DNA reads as TGCGCCAGCAGCATAGGACAGGGTGCGTGGGACTCTAATGAAAAACTGTTTTTT. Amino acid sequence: CASSIGQGAWDSNEKLFF.

The CDR3 loop reads CASQTGSDYGELFF. The CDR3, as DNA: TGTGCCAGCCAGACAGGGTCCGACTACGGGGAGCTGTTTTTT. The rearrangement links TRBV19 to TRBJ2-2; TRBD1 agrees at 7 bases. Unmatched junction bases numbered 11, after V lost 9 bases and J lost 7 bases. Germline-derived CDR1 and CDR2 are LNHDA and SQIVND (reference sequence). The CDR3 contains 14 residues.

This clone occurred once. CDR3 nucleotide sequence: TGTGCCAGCAGCTTGAGTCTGGACTCCGGCTACACCTTC. Residues: CASSLSLDSGYTF. V and J are TRBV5-5 and TRBJ1-2; the D is unclear. CDR1 is SGHKS and CDR2 is YYEKEE in the germline V gene (reference sequence). This CDR3 contains 13 residues. Trimming cost V 1 base and J 8 bases, with 12 bases left between them. Full variable domain (missing parts from reference TRBV5-5 and TRBJ1-2): DAGVTQSPTHLIKTRGQQVTLRCSPISGHKSVSWYQQVLGQGPQFIFQYYEKEERGRGNFPDRFSARQFPNYSSELNVNALLLGDSALYLCASSLSLDSGYTFGSGTRLTVV.

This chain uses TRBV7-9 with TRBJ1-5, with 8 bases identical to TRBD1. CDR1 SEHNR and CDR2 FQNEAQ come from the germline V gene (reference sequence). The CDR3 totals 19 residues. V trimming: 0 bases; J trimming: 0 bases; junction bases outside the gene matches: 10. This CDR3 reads CASSLAEVTGEVSNQPQHF. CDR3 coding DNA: TGTGCCAGCAGCTTAGCGGAGGTGACAGGGGAGGTTAGCAATCAGCCCCAGCATTTT.

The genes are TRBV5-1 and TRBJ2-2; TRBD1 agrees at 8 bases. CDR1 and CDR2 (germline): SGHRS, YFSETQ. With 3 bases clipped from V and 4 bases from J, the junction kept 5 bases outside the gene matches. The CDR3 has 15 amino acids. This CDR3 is CASSSGQGGTGELFF. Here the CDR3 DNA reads TGCGCCAGCAGCTCTGGACAGGGAGGCACCGGGGAGCTGTTTTTT.

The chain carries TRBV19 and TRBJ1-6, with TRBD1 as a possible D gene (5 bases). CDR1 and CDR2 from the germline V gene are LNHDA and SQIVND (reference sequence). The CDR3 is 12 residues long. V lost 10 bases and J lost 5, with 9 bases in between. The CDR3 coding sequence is TGTGCCACAAGGGGTAATAATTCACCCCTCCACTTT. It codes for CATRGNNSPLHF.

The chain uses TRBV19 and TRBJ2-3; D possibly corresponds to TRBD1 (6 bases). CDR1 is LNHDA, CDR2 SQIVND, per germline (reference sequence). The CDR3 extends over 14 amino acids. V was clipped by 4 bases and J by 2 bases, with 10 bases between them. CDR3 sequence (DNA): TGTGCCAGTAGTACCCAGGGGTCCACAGATACGCAGTATTTT. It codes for CASSTQGSTDTQYF. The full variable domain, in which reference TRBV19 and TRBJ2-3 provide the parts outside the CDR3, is DGGITQSPKYLFRKEGQNVTLSCEQNLNHDAMYWYRQDPGQGLRLIYYSQIVNDFQKGDIAEGYSVSREKKESFPLTVTSAQKNPTAFYLCASSTQGSTDTQYFGPGTRLTVL.

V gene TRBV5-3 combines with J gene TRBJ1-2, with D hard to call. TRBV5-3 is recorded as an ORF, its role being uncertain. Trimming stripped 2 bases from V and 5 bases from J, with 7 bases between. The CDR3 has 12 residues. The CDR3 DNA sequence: TGTGCCAGAAGCTTCCCTATATATGGCTACACCTTC. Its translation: CARSFPIYGYTF.

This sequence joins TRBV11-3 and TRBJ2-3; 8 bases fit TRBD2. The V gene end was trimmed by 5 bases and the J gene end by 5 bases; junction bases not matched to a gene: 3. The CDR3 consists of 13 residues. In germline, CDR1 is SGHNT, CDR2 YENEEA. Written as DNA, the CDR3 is TGTGCCAGCAGCCCAAGCGGGGGAGATACGCAGTATTTT. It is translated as CASSPSGGDTQYF.